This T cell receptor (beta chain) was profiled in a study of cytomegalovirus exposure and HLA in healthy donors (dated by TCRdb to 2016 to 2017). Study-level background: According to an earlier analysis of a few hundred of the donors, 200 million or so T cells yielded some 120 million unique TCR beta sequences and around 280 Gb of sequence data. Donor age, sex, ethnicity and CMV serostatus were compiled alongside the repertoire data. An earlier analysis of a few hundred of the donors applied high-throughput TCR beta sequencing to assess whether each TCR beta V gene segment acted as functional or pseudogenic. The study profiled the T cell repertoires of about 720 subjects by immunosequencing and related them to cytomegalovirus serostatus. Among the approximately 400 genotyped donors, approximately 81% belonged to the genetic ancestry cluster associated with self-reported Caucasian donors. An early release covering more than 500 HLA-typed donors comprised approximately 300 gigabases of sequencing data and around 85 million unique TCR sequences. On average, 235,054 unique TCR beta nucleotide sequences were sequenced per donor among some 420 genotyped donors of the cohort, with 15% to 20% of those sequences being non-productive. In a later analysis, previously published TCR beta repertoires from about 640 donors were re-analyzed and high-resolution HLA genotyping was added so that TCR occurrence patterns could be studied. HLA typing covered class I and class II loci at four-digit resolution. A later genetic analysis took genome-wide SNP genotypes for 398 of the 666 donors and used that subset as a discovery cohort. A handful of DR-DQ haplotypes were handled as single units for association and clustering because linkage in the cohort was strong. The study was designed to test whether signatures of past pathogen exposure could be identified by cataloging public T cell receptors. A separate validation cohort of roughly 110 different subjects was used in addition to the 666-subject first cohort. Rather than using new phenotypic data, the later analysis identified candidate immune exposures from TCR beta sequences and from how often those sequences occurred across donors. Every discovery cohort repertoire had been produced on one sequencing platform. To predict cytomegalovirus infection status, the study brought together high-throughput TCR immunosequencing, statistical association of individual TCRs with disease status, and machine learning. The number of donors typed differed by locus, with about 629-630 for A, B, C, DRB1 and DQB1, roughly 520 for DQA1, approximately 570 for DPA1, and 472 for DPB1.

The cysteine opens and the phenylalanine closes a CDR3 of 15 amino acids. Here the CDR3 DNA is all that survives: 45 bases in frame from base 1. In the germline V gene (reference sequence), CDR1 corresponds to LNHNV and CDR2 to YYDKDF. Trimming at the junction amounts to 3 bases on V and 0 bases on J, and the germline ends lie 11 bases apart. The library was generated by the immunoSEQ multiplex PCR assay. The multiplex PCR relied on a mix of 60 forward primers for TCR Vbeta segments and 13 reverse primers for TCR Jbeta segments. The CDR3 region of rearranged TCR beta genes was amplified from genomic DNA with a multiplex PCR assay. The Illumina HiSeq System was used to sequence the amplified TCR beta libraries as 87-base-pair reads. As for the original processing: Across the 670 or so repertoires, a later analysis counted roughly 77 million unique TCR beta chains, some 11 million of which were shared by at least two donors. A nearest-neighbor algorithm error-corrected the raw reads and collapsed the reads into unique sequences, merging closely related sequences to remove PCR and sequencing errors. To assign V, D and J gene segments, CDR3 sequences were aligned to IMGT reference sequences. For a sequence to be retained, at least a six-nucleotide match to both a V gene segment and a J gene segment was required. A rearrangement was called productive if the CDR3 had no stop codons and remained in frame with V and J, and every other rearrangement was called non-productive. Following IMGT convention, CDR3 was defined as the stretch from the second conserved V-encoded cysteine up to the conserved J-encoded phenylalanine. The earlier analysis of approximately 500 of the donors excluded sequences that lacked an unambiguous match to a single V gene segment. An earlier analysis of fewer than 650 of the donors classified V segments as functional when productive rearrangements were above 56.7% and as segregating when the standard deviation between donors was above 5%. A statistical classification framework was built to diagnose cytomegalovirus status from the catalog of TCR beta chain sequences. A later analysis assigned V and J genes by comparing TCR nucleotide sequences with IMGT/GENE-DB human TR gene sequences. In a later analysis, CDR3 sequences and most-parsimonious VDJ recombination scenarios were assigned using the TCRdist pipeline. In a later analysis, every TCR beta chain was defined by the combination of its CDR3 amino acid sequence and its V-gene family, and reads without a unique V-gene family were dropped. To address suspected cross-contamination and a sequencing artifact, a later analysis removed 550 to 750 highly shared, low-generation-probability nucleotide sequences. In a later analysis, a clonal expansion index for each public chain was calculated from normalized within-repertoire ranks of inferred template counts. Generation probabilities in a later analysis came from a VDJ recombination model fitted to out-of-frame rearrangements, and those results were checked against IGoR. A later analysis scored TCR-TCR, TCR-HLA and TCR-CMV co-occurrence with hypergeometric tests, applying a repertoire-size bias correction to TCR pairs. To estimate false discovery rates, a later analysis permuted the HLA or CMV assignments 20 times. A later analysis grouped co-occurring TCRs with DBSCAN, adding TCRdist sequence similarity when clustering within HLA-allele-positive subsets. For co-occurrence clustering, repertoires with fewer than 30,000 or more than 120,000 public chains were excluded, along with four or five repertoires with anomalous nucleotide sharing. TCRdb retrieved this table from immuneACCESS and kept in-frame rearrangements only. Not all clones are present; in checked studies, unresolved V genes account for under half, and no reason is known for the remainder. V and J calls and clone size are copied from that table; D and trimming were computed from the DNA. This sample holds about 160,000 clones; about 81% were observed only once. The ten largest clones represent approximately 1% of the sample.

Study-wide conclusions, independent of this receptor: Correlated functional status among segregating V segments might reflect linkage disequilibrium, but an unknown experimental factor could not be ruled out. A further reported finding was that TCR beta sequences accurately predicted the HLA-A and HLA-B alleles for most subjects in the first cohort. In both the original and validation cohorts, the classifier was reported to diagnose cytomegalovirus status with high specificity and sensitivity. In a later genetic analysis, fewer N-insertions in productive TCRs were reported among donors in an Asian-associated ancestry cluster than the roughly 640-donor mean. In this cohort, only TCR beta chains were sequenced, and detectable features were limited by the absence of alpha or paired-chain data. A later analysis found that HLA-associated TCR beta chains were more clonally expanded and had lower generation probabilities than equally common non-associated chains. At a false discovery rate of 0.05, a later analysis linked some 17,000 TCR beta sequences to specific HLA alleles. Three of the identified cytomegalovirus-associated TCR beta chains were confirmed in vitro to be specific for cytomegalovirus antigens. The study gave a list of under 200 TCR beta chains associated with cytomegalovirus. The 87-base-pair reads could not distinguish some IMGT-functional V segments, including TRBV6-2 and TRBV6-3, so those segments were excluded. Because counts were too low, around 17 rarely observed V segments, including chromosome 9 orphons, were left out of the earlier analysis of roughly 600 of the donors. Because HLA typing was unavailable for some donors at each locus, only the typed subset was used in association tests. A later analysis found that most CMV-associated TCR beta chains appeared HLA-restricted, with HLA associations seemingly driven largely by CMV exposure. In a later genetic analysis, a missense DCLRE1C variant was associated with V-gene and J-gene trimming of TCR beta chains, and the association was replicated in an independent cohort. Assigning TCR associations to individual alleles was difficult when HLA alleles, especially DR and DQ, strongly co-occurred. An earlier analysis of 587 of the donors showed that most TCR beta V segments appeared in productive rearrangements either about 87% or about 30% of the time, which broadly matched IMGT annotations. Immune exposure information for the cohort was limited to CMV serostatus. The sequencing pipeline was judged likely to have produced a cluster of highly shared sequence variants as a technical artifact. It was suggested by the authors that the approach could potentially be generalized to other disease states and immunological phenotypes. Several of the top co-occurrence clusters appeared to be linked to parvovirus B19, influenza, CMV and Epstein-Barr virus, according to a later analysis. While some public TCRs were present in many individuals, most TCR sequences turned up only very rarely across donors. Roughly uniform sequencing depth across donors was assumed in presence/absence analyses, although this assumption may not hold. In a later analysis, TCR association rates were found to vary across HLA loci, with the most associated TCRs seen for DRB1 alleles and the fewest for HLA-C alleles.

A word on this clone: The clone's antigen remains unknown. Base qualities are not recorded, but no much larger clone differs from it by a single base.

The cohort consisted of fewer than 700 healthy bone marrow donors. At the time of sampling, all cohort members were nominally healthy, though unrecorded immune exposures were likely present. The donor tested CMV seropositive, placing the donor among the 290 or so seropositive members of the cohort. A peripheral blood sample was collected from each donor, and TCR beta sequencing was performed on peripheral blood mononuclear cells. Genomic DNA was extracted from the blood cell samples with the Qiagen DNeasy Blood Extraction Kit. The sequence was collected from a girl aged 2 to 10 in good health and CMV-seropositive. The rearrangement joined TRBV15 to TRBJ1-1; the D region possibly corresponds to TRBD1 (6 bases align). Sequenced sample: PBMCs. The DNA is TGTGCCACCAGCAGGGGTGGACAGATGAACACTGAAGCTTTCTTT. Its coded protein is CATSRGGQMNTEAFF.